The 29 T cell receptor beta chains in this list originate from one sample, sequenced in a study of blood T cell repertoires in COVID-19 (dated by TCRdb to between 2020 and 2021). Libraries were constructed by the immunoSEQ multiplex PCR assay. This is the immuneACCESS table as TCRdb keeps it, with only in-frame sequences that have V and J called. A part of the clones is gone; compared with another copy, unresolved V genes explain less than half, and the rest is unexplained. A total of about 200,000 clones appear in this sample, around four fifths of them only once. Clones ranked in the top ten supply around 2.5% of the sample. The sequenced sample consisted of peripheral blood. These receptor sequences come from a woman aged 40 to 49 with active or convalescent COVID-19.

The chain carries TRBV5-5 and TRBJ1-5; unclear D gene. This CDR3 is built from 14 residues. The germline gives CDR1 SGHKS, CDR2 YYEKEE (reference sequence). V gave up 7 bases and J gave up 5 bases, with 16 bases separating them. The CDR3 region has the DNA TGTGCCAGCGCCACCCTCCCCGGGGATCAGCCCCAGCATTTT. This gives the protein CASATLPGDQPQHF.

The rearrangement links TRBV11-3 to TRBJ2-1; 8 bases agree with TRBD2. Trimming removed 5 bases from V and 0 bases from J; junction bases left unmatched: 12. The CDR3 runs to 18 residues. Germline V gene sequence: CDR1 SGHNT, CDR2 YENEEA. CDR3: CASSPLRGGASSYNEQFF. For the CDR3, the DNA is TGTGCCAGCAGCCCCCTCCGGGGGGGGGCGAGCTCCTACAATGAGCAGTTCTTC.

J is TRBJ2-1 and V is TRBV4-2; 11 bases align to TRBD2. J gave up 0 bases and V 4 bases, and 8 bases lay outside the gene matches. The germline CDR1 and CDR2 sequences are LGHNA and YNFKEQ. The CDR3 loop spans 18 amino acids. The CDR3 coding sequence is TGTGCCAGCAGCCTCCCCGGGACTAGCGGAAGCTCCTACAATGAGCAGTTCTTC. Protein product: CASSLPGTSGSSYNEQFF.

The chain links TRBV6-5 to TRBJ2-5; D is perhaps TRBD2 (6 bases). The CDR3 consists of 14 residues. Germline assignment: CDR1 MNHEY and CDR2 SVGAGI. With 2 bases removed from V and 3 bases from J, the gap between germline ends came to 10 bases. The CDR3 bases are TGTGCCAGCAGTTACGGGCTAGCGAAAGAGACCCAGTACTTC. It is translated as CASSYGLAKETQYF.

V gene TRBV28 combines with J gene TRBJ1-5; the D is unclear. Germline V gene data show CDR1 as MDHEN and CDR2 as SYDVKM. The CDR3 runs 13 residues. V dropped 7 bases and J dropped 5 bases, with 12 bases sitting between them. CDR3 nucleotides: TGTGCCAGCACCGGTCGCCGGGATCAGCCCCAGCATTTT. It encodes CASTGRRDQPQHF.

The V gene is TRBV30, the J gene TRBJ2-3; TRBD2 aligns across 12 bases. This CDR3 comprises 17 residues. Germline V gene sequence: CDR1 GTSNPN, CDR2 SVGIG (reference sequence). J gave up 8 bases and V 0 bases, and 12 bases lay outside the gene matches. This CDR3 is CAWSVRLAGGPRVTQYF. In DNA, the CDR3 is TGTGCCTGGAGTGTACGGCTAGCGGGAGGGCCTCGGGTTACGCAGTATTTT.

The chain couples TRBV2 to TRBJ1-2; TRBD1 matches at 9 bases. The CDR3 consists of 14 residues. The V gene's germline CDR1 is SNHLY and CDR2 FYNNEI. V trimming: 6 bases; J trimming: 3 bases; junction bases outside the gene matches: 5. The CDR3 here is CASSRTGVDYGYTF. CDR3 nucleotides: TGTGCCAGCAGCCGGACAGGGGTGGACTATGGCTACACCTTC.

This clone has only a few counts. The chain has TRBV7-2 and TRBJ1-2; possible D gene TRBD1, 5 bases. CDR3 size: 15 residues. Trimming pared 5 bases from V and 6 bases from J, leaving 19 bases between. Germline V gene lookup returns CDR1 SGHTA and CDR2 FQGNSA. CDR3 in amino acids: CASSKGDSFGDGYTF. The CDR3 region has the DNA TGTGCCAGCAGCAAAGGGGACTCATTCGGTGATGGCTACACCTTC. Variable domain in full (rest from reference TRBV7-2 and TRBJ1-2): GAGVSQSPSNKVTEKGKDVELRCDPISGHTALYWYRQSLGQGLEFLIYFQGNSAPDKSGLPSDRFSAERTGGSVSTLTIQRTQQEDSAVYLCASSKGDSFGDGYTFGSGTRLTVV.

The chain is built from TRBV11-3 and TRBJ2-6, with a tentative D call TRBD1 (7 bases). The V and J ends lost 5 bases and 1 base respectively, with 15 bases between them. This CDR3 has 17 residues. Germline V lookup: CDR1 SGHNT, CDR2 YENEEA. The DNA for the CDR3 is TGTGCCAGCAGCGCCAGGGGGGTGGATTCTGGGGCCAACGTCCTGACTTTC. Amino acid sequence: CASSARGVDSGANVLTF.

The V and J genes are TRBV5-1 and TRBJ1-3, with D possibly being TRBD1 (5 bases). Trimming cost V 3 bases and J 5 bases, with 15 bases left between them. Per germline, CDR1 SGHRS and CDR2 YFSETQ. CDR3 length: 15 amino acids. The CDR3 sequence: CASSSDMGGRNTIYF. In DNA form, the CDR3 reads TGCGCCAGCAGCTCGGACATGGGAGGAAGAAACACCATATATTTT.

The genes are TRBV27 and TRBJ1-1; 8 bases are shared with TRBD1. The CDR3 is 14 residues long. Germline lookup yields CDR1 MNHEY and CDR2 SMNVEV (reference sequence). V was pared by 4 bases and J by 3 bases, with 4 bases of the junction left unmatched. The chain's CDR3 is CASSSQGADTEAFF. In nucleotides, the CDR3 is TGTGCCAGCAGTTCTCAGGGGGCGGACACTGAAGCTTTCTTT.

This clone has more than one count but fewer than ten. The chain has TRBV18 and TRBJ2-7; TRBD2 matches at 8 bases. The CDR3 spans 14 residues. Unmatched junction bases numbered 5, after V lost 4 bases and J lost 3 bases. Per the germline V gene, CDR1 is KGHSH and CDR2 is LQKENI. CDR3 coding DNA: TGTGCCAGCTCACTAACCGGGACTAGCTACGAGCAGTACTTC. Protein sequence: CASSLTGTSYEQYF.

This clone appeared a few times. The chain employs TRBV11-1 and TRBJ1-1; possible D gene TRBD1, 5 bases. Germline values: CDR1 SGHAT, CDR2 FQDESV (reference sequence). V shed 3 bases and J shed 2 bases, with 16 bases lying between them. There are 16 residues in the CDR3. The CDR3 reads CASSLPGGITNTEAFF. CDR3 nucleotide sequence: TGTGCCAGCAGCTTGCCGGGGGGAATTACAAACACTGAAGCTTTCTTT.

The CDR3 DNA sequence: TGTGCCAGCTCCCCGGCCGGGTCGCTGAACACTGAAGCTTTCTTT. Amino acids: CASSPAGSLNTEAFF. This chain uses TRBV18 with TRBJ1-1; D uncertain. This CDR3 spans 15 amino acids. Trimming took off 6 bases at V and 0 bases at J, with 14 bases between the two ends. Germline CDR1 is KGHSH and CDR2 is LQKENI.

This chain's CDR3 is CASSMDITNQPQHF. The CDR3 DNA is TGTGCCAGTAGTATGGACATTACCAATCAGCCCCAGCATTTT. This chain uses TRBV19 with TRBJ1-5; TRBD1 is a possible D gene (5 bases). The germline V gene encodes CDR1 LNHDA and CDR2 SQIVND (reference sequence). The V and J ends lost 3 bases and 3 bases respectively, with 9 bases between them. CDR3 length equals 14 residues. Combining the CDR3 with reference TRBV19 and TRBJ1-5 gives the whole variable domain DGGITQSPKYLFRKEGQNVTLSCEQNLNHDAMYWYRQDPGQGLRLIYYSQIVNDFQKGDIAEGYSVSREKKESFPLTVTSAQKNPTAFYLCASSMDITNQPQHFGDGTRLSIL.

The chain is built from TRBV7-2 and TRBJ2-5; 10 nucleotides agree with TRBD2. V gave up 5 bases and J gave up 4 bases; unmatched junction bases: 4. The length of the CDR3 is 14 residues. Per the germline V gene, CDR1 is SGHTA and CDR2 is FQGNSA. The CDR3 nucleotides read TGTGCCAGCAGCCTTGTAGCGGGGGGAGAGACCCAGTACTTC. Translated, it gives CASSLVAGGETQYF.

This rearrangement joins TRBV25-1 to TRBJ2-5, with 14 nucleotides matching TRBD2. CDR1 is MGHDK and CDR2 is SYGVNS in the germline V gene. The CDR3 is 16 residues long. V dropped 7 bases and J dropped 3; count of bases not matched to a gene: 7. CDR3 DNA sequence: TGTGCCAGCACCAAAGGACTAGCGGGAGGAGAAGAGACCCAGTACTTC. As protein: CASTKGLAGGEETQYF. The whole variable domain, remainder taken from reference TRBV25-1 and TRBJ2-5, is EADIYQTPRYLVIGTGKKITLECSQTMGHDKMYWYQQDPGMELHLIHYSYGVNSTEKGDLSSESTVSRIRTEHFPLTLESARPSHTSQYLCASTKGLAGGEETQYFGPGTRLLVL.

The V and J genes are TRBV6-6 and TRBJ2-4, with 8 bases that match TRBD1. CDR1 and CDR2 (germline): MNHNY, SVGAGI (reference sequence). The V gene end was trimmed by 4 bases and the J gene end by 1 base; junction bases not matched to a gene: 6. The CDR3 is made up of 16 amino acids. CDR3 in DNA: TGTGCCAGCAGTTCTCAGGGGGCAGCGGCCAAAAACATTCAGTACTTC. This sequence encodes CASSSQGAAAKNIQYF.

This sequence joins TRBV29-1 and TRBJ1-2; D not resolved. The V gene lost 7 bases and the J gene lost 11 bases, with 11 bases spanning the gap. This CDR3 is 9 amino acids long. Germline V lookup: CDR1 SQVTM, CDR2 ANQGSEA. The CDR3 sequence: CSASGSYTF. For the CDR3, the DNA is TGCAGCGCCTCAGGATCGTACACCTTC.

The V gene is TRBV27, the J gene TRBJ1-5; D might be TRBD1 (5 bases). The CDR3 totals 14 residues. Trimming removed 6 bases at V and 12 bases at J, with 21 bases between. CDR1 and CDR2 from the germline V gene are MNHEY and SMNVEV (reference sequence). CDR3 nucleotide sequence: TGTGCCAGCAGGTCCGGGACTGTTTCTTTTGACCAGCATTTT. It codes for CASRSGTVSFDQHF.

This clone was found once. CDR3 bases: TGTGCCATCACGTTCGGCGGGCTAGCGGGCAATGAGCAGTTCTTC. The encoded protein is CAITFGGLAGNEQFF. The chain employs TRBV6-5 and TRBJ2-1, with 8 bases matching TRBD2. V was clipped by 10 bases and J by 6 bases; unmatched bases: 14. Germline V gives CDR1 MNHEY, CDR2 SVGAGI. The CDR3 sequence is 15 residues long.

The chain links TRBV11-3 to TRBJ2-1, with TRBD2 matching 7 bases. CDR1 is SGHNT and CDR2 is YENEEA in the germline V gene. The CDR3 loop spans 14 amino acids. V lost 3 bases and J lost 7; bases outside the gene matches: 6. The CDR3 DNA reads TGTGCCAGCAGCTTGGAAGGGCGGGAGAATGAGCAGTTCTTC. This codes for CASSLEGRENEQFF.

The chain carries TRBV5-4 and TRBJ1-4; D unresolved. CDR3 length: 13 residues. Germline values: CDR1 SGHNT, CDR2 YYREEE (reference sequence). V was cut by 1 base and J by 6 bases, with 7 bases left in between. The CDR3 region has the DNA TGTGCCAGCAGCTTGTGGCATGATGAAAAACTGTTTTTT. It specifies CASSLWHDEKLFF.

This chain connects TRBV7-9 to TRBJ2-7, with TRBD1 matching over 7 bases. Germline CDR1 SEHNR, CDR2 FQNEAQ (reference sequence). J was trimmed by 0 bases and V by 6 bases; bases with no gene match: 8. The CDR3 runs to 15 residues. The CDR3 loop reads CASSLGPGGSYEQYF. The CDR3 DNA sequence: TGTGCCAGCAGTCTCGGTCCAGGGGGCTCCTACGAGCAGTACTTC.

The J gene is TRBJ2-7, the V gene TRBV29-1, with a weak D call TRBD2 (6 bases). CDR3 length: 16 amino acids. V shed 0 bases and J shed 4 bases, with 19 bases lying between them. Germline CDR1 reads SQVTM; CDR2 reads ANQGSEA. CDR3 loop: CSVEDGSGRGGYEQYF. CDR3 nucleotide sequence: TGCAGCGTTGAAGATGGATCGGGGCGGGGAGGTTACGAGCAGTACTTC.

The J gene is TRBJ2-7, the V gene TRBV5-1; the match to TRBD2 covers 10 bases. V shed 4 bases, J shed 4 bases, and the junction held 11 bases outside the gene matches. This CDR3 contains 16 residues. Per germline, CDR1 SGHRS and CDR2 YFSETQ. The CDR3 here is CASSPSSGGSMYEQYF. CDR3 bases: TGCGCCAGCAGCCCCTCTAGCGGGGGAAGTATGTACGAGCAGTACTTC.

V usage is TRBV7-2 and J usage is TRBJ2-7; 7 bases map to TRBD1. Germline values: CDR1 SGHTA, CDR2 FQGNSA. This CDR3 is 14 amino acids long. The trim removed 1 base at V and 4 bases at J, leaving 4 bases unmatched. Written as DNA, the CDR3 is TGTGCCAGCAGCTTAGACAGGGGTACTTACGAGCAGTACTTC. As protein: CASSLDRGTYEQYF. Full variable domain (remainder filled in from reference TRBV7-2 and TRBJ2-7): GAGVSQSPSNKVTEKGKDVELRCDPISGHTALYWYRQSLGQGLEFLIYFQGNSAPDKSGLPSDRFSAERTGGSVSTLTIQRTQQEDSAVYLCASSLDRGTYEQYFGPGTRLTVT.

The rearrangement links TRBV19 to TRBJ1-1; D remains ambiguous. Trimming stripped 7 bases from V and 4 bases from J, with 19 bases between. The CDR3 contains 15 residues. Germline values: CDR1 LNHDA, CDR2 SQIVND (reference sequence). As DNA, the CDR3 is TGTGCCAGTACCCTTCCGGGGAGATCGGGCACTGAAGCTTTCTTT. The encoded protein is CASTLPGRSGTEAFF.

The chain's CDR3 is CASSQDGDSHSGANVLTF. The DNA of the CDR3 is TGTGCCAGCAGCCAAGATGGGGACAGTCACTCTGGGGCCAACGTCCTGACTTTC. This chain uses TRBV4-2 with TRBJ2-6; 7 bases agree with TRBD1. The junction had 5 bases not matched to a gene; V was cut back by 0 bases and J by 0 bases. The germline V gene encodes CDR1 LGHNA and CDR2 YNFKEQ. This CDR3 region has 18 residues.